Only one count was recorded for the clone carrying this T cell receptor beta chain. This record belongs to a study of blood T cell repertoires in COVID-19. Study in general: COVID-19 samples from acute and convalescent phases originated in the United States, Italy and Spain. T cells, B-cell-depleted T cells, or PBMCs supplied cDNA or gDNA.

This table comes from immunoSEQ multiplex PCR, and its TCRdb copy is limited to in-frame clones, with some not included. The sample has tens of thousands of clones, 87% seen once; the top ten hold 7% to 8.5%. V gave up 0 bases and J gave up 0 bases; unmatched junction bases: 3. The V gene's germline CDR1 is ENHRY and CDR2 SYGVKD. The CDR3 has 16 residues. The rearrangement links TRBV10-3 to TRBJ1-1, with 8 bases lining up with TRBD1. The TCR originated in a human donor in a cohort sampled during active COVID-19. Sequencing used peripheral blood. The chain's CDR3 is CAISESGQALNTEAFF. The CDR3 DNA reads TGTGCCATCAGTGAGTCGGGACAGGCCTTGAACACTGAAGCTTTCTTT.